The present T cell receptor (beta chain) was sequenced within a study of blood T cells in healthy people across ages. Together with a sample-barcoded 5' primer, a J-beta primer mix was included in a second PCR lasting roughly 7 to 11 cycles. MiXCR, run by TCRdb on the 5' RACE reads, gives a single entry per CDR3 protein. The sample lists some 1.7 million distinct CDR3 sequences, about 28% occurring once. Unmatched junction bases numbered 11, after V lost 5 bases and J lost 8 bases. This CDR3 has 16 amino acids. The germline gives CDR1 DFQATT, CDR2 SNEGSKA (reference sequence). There are many counts of this clonotype.

The receptor's source is a woman in her 30s in good health. Source material: blood. The V and J genes are TRBV20-1 and TRBJ2-1, with TRBD2 identical over 14 bases. Here the CDR3 reads CSAPLLGTSGSYEQFF. The CDR3 bases are TGCAGTGCTCCACTCCTGGGGACTAGCGGGAGCTATGAGCAGTTCTTC.